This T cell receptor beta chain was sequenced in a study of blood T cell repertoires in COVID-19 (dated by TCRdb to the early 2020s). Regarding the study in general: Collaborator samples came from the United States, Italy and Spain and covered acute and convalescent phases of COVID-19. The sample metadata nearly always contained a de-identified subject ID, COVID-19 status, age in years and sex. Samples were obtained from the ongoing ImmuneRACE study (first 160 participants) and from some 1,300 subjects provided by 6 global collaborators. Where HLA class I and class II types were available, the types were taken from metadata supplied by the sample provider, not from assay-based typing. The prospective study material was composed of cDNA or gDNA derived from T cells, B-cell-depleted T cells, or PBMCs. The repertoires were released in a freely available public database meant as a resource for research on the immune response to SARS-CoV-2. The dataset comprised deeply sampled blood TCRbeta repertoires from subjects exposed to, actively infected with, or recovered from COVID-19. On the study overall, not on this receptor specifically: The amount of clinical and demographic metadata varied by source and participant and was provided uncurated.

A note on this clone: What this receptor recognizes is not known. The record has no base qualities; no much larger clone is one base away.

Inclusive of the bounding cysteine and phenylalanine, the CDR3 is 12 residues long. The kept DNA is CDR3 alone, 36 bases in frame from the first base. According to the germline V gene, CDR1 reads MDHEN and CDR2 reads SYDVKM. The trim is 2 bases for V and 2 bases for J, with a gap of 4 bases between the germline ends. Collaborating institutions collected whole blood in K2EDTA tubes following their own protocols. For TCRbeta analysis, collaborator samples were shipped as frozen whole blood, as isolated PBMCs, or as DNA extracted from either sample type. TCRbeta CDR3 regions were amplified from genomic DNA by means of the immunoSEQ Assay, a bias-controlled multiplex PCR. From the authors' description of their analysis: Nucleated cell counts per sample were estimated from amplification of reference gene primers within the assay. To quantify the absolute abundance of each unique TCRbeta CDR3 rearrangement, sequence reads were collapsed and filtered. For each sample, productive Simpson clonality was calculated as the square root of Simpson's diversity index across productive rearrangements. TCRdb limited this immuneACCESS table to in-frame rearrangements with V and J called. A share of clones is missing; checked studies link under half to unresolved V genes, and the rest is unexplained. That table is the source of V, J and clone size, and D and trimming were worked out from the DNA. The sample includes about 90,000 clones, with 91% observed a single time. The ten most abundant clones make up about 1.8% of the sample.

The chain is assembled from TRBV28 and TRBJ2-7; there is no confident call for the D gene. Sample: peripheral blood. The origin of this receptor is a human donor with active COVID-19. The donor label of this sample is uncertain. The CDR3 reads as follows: CASSLAAYEQYF. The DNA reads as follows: TGTGCCAGCAGTTTAGCAGCCTACGAGCAGTACTTC.